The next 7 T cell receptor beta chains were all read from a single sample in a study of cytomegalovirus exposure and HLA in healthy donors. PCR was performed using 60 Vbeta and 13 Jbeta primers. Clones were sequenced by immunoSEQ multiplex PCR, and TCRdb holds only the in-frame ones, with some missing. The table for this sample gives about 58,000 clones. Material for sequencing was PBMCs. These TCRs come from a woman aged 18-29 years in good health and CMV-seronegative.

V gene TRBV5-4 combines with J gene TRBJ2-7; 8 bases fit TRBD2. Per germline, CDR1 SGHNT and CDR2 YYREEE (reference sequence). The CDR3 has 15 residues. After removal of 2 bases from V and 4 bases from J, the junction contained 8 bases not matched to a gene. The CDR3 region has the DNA TGTGCCAGCAGCTTTTTCGGGGGGGCCAGGTACGAGCAGTACTTC. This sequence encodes CASSFFGGARYEQYF.

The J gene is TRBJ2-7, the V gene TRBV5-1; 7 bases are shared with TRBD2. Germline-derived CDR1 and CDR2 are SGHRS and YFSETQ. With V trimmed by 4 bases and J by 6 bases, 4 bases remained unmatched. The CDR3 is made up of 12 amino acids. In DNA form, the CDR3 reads TGCGCCAGCAGCCGGAGCGGGGCCGAGCAGTACTTC. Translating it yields CASSRSGAEQYF.

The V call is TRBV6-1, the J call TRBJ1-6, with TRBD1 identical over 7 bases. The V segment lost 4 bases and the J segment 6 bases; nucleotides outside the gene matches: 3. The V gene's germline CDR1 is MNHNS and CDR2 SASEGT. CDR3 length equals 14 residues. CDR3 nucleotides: TGTGCCAGCAGTGTCGACAGGGTTAATTCACCCCTCCACTTT. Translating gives CASSVDRVNSPLHF.

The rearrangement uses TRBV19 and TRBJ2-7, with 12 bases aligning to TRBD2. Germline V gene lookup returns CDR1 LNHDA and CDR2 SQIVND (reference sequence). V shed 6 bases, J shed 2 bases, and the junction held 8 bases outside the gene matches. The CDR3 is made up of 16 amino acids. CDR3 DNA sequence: TGTGCCAGTAGCGTTGCCCGGACTAGCGGGGCCTACGAGCAGTACTTC. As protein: CASSVARTSGAYEQYF.

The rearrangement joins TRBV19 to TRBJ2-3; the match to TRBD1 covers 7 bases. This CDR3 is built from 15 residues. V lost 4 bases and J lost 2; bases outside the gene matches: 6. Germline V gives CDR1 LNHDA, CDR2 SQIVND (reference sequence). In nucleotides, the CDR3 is TGTGCCAGTAGTACCGGGACAGCCTACACAGATACGCAGTATTTT. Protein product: CASSTGTAYTDTQYF.

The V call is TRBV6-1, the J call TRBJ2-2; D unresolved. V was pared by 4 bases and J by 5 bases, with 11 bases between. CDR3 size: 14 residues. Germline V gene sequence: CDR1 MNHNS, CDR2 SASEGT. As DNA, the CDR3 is TGTGCCAGCAGTGTAGTCTCTGCAACCGGGGAGCTGTTTTTT. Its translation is CASSVVSATGELFF.

CDR3 residues: CASSSRREGTEAFF. The CDR3 bases are TGTGCCAGCAGCTCCAGGCGGGAAGGCACTGAAGCTTTCTTT. The chain carries TRBV7-2 and TRBJ1-1; D is ambiguous. V gave up 4 bases and J gave up 4 bases, with 13 bases separating them. CDR3 length: 14 amino acids. Germline V CDR1 and CDR2: SGHTA, FQGNSA. Variable domain in full (rest from reference TRBV7-2 and TRBJ1-1): GAGVSQSPSNKVTEKGKDVELRCDPISGHTALYWYRQSLGQGLEFLIYFQGNSAPDKSGLPSDRFSAERTGGSVSTLTIQRTQQEDSAVYLCASSSRREGTEAFFGQGTRLTVV.